A single sample gave rise to the 27 T cell receptor beta chains below, sequenced in a study of tumor-infiltrating lymphocytes in oesophageal squamous cell carcinoma. From the PCR reads, TCRdb called clonotypes with MiXCR, one entry per CDR3 protein. Seen here are under 6,500 distinct CDR3 sequences, about 16% observed once, and the top ten hold approximately 20%. Input material: normal esophageal tissue next to the tumor. These receptors originate from a male donor with esophageal squamous cell carcinoma.

By its share, this clonotype is large. The chain joins TRBV7-3 to TRBJ2-5; D uncertain. The CDR3 length is 13 residues. Germline lookup yields CDR1 SGHTA and CDR2 FQGTGA. V lost 2 bases and J lost 5, with 9 bases in between. The CDR3 coding sequence is TGTGCCAGCAGCTTAGTAGCTGAGGAGACCCAGTACTTC. Protein sequence: CASSLVAEETQYF.

This clonotype appeared many times. The chain combines TRBV19 with TRBJ2-1; 7 bases are a match to TRBD1. Germline CDR1 and CDR2: LNHDA and SQIVND (reference sequence). This CDR3 has 14 residues. V lost 9 bases and J lost 1; bases outside the gene matches: 6. The CDR3 DNA reads TGTGCCAGCGTCGGGACAGCATCCTACAATGAGCAGTTCTTC. This sequence encodes CASVGTASYNEQFF.

This clonotype is medium-sized within its sample. The rearrangement joins TRBV7-2 to TRBJ1-1; no clear D. From germline, CDR1 is SGHTA and CDR2 FQGNSA. This CDR3 is 14 amino acids long. Trimming shortened V by 1 base and J by 1 base, and 7 bases separated the two germline ends. The CDR3 DNA reads TGTGCCAGCAGCTTAGTAAGTAAGAACACTGAAGCTTTCTTT. Amino acids: CASSLVSKNTEAFF.

This clonotype occurred a few times. The J gene is TRBJ1-1, the V gene TRBV4-2; the match to TRBD1 covers 7 bases. V dropped 3 bases and J dropped 1; count of bases not matched to a gene: 8. Germline-derived CDR1 and CDR2 are LGHNA and YNFKEQ. This CDR3 comprises 16 residues. The DNA of the CDR3 is TGTGCCAGCAGCCACCGTGGCTGGACAGGGAACACTGAAGCTTTCTTT. It yields the protein CASSHRGWTGNTEAFF.

This clonotype came up many times. The chain recombines TRBV6-1 with TRBJ2-4; 7 bases match TRBD2. This CDR3 has 15 amino acids. V gave up 6 bases and J gave up 0 bases; unmatched junction bases: 5. From germline, CDR1 is MNHNS and CDR2 SASEGT. In DNA form, the CDR3 reads TGTGCCAGCAGCTCGGGGGGATTAGCCAAAAACATTCAGTACTTC. Translating gives CASSSGGLAKNIQYF.

The chain uses TRBV19 and TRBJ2-7, with 9 bases identical to TRBD1. The DNA matches TRBJ2-1 better at its end, which makes the J call doubtful. Germline CDR1 LNHDA, CDR2 SQIVND (reference sequence). CDR3 size: 14 residues. The CDR3, as DNA: TGTGCCACCCAACAGGGGGCGGACTACAATGAGCAGTTCTTC. Translation: CATQQGADYNEQFF.

Sample share makes this clonotype medium-sized. An end of the junction differs from the germline gene, which may be a read error. This chain's CDR3 is CASSSMVGTPDF. The CDR3 DNA sequence: TGTGCCAGCAGCAGTATGGTCGGTACGCCCGACTTC. The chain links TRBV12-3 or TRBV12-4 to TRBJ2-1; no clear D. The CDR3 totals 12 residues.

This clonotype is classed as medium-sized. The chain has TRBV25-1 and TRBJ2-1; D unclear. In germline, CDR1 is MGHDK, CDR2 SYGVNS. The CDR3 loop spans 11 amino acids. Trimming took 6 bases from V and 4 from J, leaving 4 bases between them. In DNA form, the CDR3 reads TGTGCCAGCAGCGCTTACAATGAGCAGTTCTTC. It specifies CASSAYNEQFF.

This clonotype was recorded many times. The J gene is TRBJ2-1, the V gene TRBV4-2, with unresolved D. The CDR3 sequence is 14 residues long. Between the trimmed V and J ends, which lost 1 base and 6 bases, there was a span of 10 bases. Germline CDR1 LGHNA, CDR2 YNFKEQ. The CDR3 bases are TGTGCCAGCAGCCAAGTAGGCTCGAGCAATGAGCAGTTCTTC. Translated: CASSQVGSSNEQFF.

This clonotype was recorded many times. The chain combines TRBV6-1 with TRBJ2-2; 14 bases are a match to TRBD2. Germline lookup yields CDR1 MNHNS and CDR2 SASEGT. V lost 6 bases and J lost 5; bases outside the gene matches: 2. CDR3 length: 15 residues. CDR3 protein: CASSGLAGGTGELFF. CDR3 in DNA: TGTGCCAGCAGCGGACTAGCGGGGGGTACCGGGGAGCTGTTTTTT.

This clonotype is medium-sized in the sample. The chain has TRBV7-8 and TRBJ1-5, with D perhaps matching TRBD1 (5 bases). The V gene lost 1 base and the J gene lost 9 bases, with 10 bases spanning the gap. This CDR3 is 13 amino acids long. CDR1 SGHVS and CDR2 FQNEAQ come from the germline V gene. The chain's CDR3 is CASSLDGTRPQHF. The CDR3, as DNA: TGTGCCAGCAGCTTAGACGGGACTCGGCCCCAGCATTTT.

This clonotype appeared many times. The chain employs TRBV6-6 and TRBJ1-2; possible D gene TRBD1, 6 bases. The germline gives CDR1 MNHNY, CDR2 SVGAGI (reference sequence). The CDR3 has 16 residues. V was clipped by 0 bases and J by 6 bases, with 17 bases between them. CDR3 coding DNA: TGTGCCAGCAGTTACTCGAGAGGCAGGACAGCGGATGGCTACACCTTC. As protein: CASSYSRGRTADGYTF.

V is TRBV20-1 and J is TRBJ2-7; TRBD2 aligns across 11 bases. Germline V gene lookup returns CDR1 DFQATT and CDR2 SNEGSKA (reference sequence). The CDR3 has 15 residues. J gave up 2 bases and V 2 bases, and 5 bases lay outside the gene matches. DNA of the CDR3: TGCAGTGCTAGATTTAGCGGGGGGGGCGCCTACGAGCAGTACTTC. Amino acid sequence: CSARFSGGGAYEQYF.

The CDR3 bases are TGTGCCAGCAGCGTAGTACGGGGTCGCGAGCAGTTCTTC. Protein: CASSVVRGREQFF. V gene TRBV9 combines with J gene TRBJ2-1, with D maybe TRBD2 (5 bases). The CDR3 spans 13 residues. V was clipped by 0 bases and J by 10 bases, with 11 bases between them. Germline lookup yields CDR1 SGDLS and CDR2 YYNGEE.

This clonotype was detected many times. The chain is built from TRBV19 and TRBJ2-3; TRBD2 matches 9 bases. V trimming: 5 bases; J trimming: 4 bases; junction bases outside the gene matches: 10. The CDR3 runs to 16 residues. From germline, CDR1 is LNHDA and CDR2 SQIVND (reference sequence). Written as DNA, the CDR3 is TGTGCCAGTAGTGAGGTGGGACTAGCAAAGGCAGATACGCAGTATTTT. It encodes CASSEVGLAKADTQYF.

This clonotype was counted ten times or more. The V call is TRBV5-5, the J call TRBJ2-7; unclear D gene. The CDR3 is 14 residues long. V lost 0 bases and J lost 2, with 9 bases in between. Germline V gene lookup returns CDR1 SGHKS and CDR2 YYEKEE (reference sequence). CDR3 nucleotides: TGTGCCAGCAGCTTGGATCCAGTTCCCTACGAGCAGTACTTC. Its translation: CASSLDPVPYEQYF.

This chain connects TRBV4-1 to TRBJ2-1; possibly TRBD2 for D (6 bases). The V and J ends lost 3 bases and 5 bases respectively, with 11 bases between them. This CDR3 comprises 14 residues. The germline V gene encodes CDR1 MGHRA and CDR2 YSYEKL. Written as DNA, the CDR3 is TGCGCCAGCAGCCAGGGGGGACGTAACAATGAGCAGTTCTTC. Protein sequence: CASSQGGRNNEQFF.

This clonotype was detected a few times. V usage is TRBV6-1 and J usage is TRBJ1-6; 8 nucleotides match TRBD1. V lost 7 bases to trimming and J lost 8 bases; unmatched junction nucleotides: 4. The CDR3 is made up of 13 amino acids. The germline V gene has CDR1 MNHNS and CDR2 SASEGT. The DNA for the CDR3 is TGTGCCAGCACTACAGGGGGGGATTCACCCCTCCACTTT. This encodes CASTTGGDSPLHF.

Comments on this clonotype: This CDR3 fails to terminate in the conserved phenylalanine or tryptophan, so it likely reflects a read error. The DNA is left out, because the CDR3 cannot be placed on it with certainty; the CDR3 is given as TCRdb lists it. The chain has TRBV11-2 and TRBJ2-6; TRBD1, the table's D call, lacks a check against the DNA. The CDR3 is made up of 18 amino acids, end residues included. Germline assignment: CDR1 SGHAT and CDR2 FQNNGV. The CDR3 reads CASSLVRDSKYNEQFFGA.

By frequency in the sample, this clonotype is medium-sized. This chain uses TRBV7-3 with TRBJ1-1; D not certain. The germline V gene has CDR1 SGHTA and CDR2 FQGTGA. V was pared by 5 bases and J by 5 bases, with 12 bases between. This CDR3 region has 13 residues. The CDR3 bases are TGTGCCAGCAGCCAACAATCGAGGACTGAAGCTTTCTTT. It codes for CASSQQSRTEAFF.

This clonotype was found a few times. V is TRBV9 and J is TRBJ2-5; the D is unclear. CDR1 and CDR2 from the germline V gene are SGDLS and YYNGEE. The CDR3 consists of 13 residues. The V gene lost 0 bases and the J gene lost 5 bases, with 8 bases spanning the gap. CDR3: CASSVAPMETQYF. DNA for the CDR3: TGTGCCAGCAGCGTAGCGCCTATGGAGACCCAGTACTTC.

At least ten counts were recorded for this clonotype. The chain uses TRBV11-1 and TRBJ1-1, with a tentative D call TRBD1 (5 bases). The CDR3 length is 15 residues. CDR1 and CDR2 (germline): SGHAT, FQDESV (reference sequence). Trimming left V 0 bases short and J 5 bases short, with 13 bases between. CDR3 sequence reads: CASSLAFGDGTEAFF. CDR3 nucleotides: TGTGCCAGCAGCTTAGCCTTTGGGGACGGGACTGAAGCTTTCTTT. The full variable domain, its missing parts supplied by reference TRBV11-1 and TRBJ1-1, is EAEVAQSPRYKITEKSQAVAFWCDPISGHATLYWYRQILGQGPELLVQFQDESVVDDSQLPKDRFSAERLKGVDSTLKIQPAELGDSAMYLCASSLAFGDGTEAFFGQGTRLTVV.

As to this clonotype: Just one base apart from a much larger clone, this may be a read error. V is TRBV5-1 and J is TRBJ2-5; 7 bases map to TRBD1. Germline loops: CDR1 SGHRS, CDR2 YFSETQ. CDR3 size: 15 residues. The CDR3: CASNLETGWKETQYF. Here the CDR3 DNA reads TGCGCCAGCAACTTGGAGACAGGGTGGAAAGAGACCCAGTACTTC.

This sequence joins TRBV5-4 and TRBJ1-1, with TRBD1 identical over 9 bases. Trimming removed 4 bases from V and 5 bases from J; junction bases left unmatched: 12. CDR3 length: 16 residues. CDR1 is SGHNT and CDR2 is YYREEE in the germline V gene (reference sequence). The CDR3 is CASSKGTGRGETEAFF. The CDR3 DNA sequence: TGTGCCAGCAGCAAAGGGACAGGGCGAGGAGAAACTGAAGCTTTCTTT. Based on the CDR3 plus reference TRBV5-4 and TRBJ1-1, the full variable domain is ETGVTQSPTHLIKTRGQQVTLRCSSQSGHNTVSWYQQALGQGPQFIFQYYREEENGRGNFPPRFSGLQFPNYSSELNVNALELDDSALYLCASSKGTGRGETEAFFGQGTRLTVV.

In its sample, this clonotype was seen a few times. The V gene is TRBV19, the J gene TRBJ1-2; 7 bases are shared with TRBD1. Losses at the gene ends were 7 bases for V and 5 bases for J; bases not matched to a gene: 10. Germline assignment: CDR1 LNHDA and CDR2 SQIVND (reference sequence). The CDR3 loop spans 14 amino acids. For the CDR3, the DNA is TGTGCCAGTACATTTCCCGGGACAGAGTATGGCTACACCTTC. Protein sequence: CASTFPGTEYGYTF. Together with reference TRBV19 and TRBJ1-2, the CDR3 gives the full variable domain: DGGITQSPKYLFRKEGQNVTLSCEQNLNHDAMYWYRQDPGQGLRLIYYSQIVNDFQKGDIAEGYSVSREKKESFPLTVTSAQKNPTAFYLCASTFPGTEYGYTFGSGTRLTVV.

This clonotype occurred many times. V is TRBV5-4 and J is TRBJ2-1; D might be TRBD1 (6 bases). Trimming pared 4 bases from V and 8 bases from J, leaving 13 bases between. The CDR3 loop spans 13 amino acids. The germline CDR1 and CDR2 sequences are SGHNT and YYREEE (reference sequence). Here the CDR3 DNA reads TGTGCCAGCAGCAAACAGGGCCTTGATGAGCAGTTCTTC. Its translation is CASSKQGLDEQFF.

This clonotype qualifies as medium-sized. The J gene is TRBJ2-7, the V gene TRBV7-2; 10 nucleotides line up with TRBD2. The CDR3 is 14 amino acids. After removal of 7 bases from V and 0 bases from J, the junction contained 3 bases not matched to a gene. The V gene's germline CDR1 is SGHTA and CDR2 FQGNSA. The chain's CDR3 is CASNQRGGSYEQYF. In DNA form, the CDR3 reads TGTGCCAGCAACCAGCGGGGGGGCTCCTACGAGCAGTACTTC. The whole variable domain, remainder taken from reference TRBV7-2 and TRBJ2-7, is GAGVSQSPSNKVTEKGKDVELRCDPISGHTALYWYRQSLGQGLEFLIYFQGNSAPDKSGLPSDRFSAERTGGSVSTLTIQRTQQEDSAVYLCASNQRGGSYEQYFGPGTRLTVT.